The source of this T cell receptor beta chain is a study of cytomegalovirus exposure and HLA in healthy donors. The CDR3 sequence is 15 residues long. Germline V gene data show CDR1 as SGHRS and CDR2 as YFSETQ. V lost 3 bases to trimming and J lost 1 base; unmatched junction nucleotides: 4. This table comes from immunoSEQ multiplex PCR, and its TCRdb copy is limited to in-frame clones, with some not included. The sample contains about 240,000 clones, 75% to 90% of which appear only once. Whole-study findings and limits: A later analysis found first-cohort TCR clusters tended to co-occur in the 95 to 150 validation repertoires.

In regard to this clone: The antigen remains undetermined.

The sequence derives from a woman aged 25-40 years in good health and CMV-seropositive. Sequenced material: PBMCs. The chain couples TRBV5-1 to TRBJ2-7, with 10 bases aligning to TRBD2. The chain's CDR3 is CASSSGLADSYEQYF. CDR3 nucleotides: TGCGCCAGCAGCTCTGGACTAGCGGATTCCTACGAGCAGTACTTC.